This T cell receptor (beta chain) originates from a study of OX40 agonist ivuxolimab in advanced cancers. Libraries were prepared by immunoSEQ multiplex PCR; TCRdb keeps only in-frame clonotypes and omits some of them. The table records over 25,000 clones, 65% to 90% of them present only once. V trimming: 1 base; J trimming: 4 bases; junction bases outside the gene matches: 5. The CDR3 is made up of 16 amino acids. Germline V gives CDR1 MNHNS, CDR2 SASEGT. This TCR came from an adult with an advanced solid tumor such as melanoma, head and neck, liver or kidney cancer. This chain connects TRBV6-1 to TRBJ1-2; 11 positions match TRBD1. Source: CD4+ or CD8+ T cells sorted from blood, taken in a trial of the OX40 agonist ivuxolimab. The CDR3 DNA follows: TGTGCCAGCAGTGAAGGGGGACAGGGGGTGGGCTATGGCTACACCTTC. It specifies CASSEGGQGVGYGYTF.